The present entry profiles one TCR beta chain with its context. Vbeta (60) and Jbeta (13) primers were used in the PCR. Using immunoSEQ multiplex PCR, the repertoire was profiled, and TCRdb retains in-frame clones only, with some absent. The table shows about 170,000 clones, with roughly 79% occurring only once. This record comes from a study of cytomegalovirus exposure and HLA in healthy donors. V gave up 3 bases and J gave up 0 bases, with 18 bases separating them. Germline V lookup: CDR1 MGHDK, CDR2 SYGVNS. The CDR3 consists of 17 residues. The sample consisted of PBMCs. The TCR was taken from a woman in her twenties or thirties in good health and CMV-seropositive. This sequence joins TRBV25-1 and TRBJ2-7; tentatively, D is TRBD2 (6 bases). The CDR3 here is CASSESGRAGRSYEQYF. The DNA for the CDR3 is TGTGCCAGCAGTGAGTCGGGAAGGGCGGGACGCTCCTACGAGCAGTACTTC.